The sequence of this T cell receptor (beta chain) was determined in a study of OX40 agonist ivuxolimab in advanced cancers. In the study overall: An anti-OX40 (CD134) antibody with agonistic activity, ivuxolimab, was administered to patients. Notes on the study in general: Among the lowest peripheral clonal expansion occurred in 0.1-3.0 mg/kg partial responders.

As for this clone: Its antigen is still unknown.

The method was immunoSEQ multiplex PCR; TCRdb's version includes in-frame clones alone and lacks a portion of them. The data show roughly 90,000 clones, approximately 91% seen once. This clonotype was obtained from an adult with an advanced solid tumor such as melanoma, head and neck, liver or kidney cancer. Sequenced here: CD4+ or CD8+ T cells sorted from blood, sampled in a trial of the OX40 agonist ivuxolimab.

This CDR3 reads CASSRETGGGYEQYF. CDR3 coding DNA: TGTGCCAGCTCACGGGAGACAGGTGGAGGGTACGAGCAGTACTTC. This sequence joins TRBV18 and TRBJ2-7; D may be TRBD1 or TRBD2 (6 bases each). The CDR3 spans 15 residues. Trimming cost V 4 bases and J 4 bases, with 17 bases left between them. CDR1 KGHSH and CDR2 LQKENI come from the germline V gene.